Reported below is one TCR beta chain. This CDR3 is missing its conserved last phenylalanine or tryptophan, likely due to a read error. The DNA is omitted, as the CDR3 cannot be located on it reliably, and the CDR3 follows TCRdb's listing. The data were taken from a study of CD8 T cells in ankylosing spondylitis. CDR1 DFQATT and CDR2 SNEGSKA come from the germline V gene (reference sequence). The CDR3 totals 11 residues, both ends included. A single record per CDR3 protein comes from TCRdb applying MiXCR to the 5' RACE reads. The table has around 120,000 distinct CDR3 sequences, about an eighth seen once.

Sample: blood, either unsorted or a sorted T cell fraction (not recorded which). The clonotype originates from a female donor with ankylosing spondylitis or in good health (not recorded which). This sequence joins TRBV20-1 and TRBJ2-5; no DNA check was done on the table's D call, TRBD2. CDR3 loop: CSAVMEIAGTI.